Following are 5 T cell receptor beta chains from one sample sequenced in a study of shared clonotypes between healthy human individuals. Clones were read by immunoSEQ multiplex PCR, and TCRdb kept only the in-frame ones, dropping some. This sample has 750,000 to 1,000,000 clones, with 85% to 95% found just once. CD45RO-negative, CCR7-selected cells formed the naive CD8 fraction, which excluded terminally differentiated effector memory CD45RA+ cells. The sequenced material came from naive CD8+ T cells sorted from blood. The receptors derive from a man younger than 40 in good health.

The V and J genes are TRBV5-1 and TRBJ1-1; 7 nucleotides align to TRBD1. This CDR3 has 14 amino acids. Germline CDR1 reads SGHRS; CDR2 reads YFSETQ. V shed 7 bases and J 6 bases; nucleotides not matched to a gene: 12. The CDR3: CASELAGQSAEAFF. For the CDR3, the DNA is TGCGCCAGCGAGCTTGCGGGACAGTCGGCTGAAGCTTTCTTT. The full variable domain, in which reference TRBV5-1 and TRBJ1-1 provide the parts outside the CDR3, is KAGVTQTPRYLIKTRGQQVTLSCSPISGHRSVSWYQQTPGQGLQFLFEYFSETQRNKGNFPGRFSGRQFSNSRSEMNVSTLELGDSALYLCASELAGQSAEAFFGQGTRLTVV.

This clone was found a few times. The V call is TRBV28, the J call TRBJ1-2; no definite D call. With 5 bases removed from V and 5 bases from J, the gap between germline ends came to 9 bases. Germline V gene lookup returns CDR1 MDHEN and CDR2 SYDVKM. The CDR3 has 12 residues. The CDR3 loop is CASSPQSYGYTF. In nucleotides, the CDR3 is TGTGCCAGCAGTCCACAATCGTATGGCTACACCTTC.

CDR3 protein: CASRGVGNEQFF. The CDR3, as DNA: TGTGCCAGCAGGGGGGTTGGGAATGAGCAGTTCTTC. The chain combines TRBV9 with TRBJ2-1; D might be TRBD1 or TRBD2, each matching 5 bases. Trimming left V 5 bases short and J 7 bases short, with 10 bases between. Germline V CDR1 and CDR2: SGDLS, YYNGEE. CDR3 length equals 12 residues.

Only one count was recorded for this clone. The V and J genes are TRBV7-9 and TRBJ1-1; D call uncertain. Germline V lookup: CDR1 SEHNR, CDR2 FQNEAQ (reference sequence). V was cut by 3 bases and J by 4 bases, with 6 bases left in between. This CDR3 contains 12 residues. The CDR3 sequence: CASSFGITEAFF. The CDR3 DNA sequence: TGTGCCAGCAGCTTCGGGATCACTGAAGCTTTCTTT.

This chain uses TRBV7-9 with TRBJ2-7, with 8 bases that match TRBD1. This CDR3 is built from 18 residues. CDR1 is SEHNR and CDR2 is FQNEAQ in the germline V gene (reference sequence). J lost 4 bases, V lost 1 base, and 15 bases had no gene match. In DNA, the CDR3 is TGTGCCAGCAGCTTAGAGGCAGGGGGCTACAGCGACCGATACGAGCAGTACTTC. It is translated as CASSLEAGGYSDRYEQYF.